This passage covers 26 T cell receptor beta chains from one sample sequenced in a study of blood T cells in healthy people across ages (dated by TCRdb to between 2014 and 2016). The protocol used for the library was 5' RACE. Sequencing instrument: Illumina HiSeq 2500. The second PCR ran for about 7 to 11 cycles and used a J-beta primer mix along with a sample-barcoded 5' primer. TCRdb took the public reads, trimmed them with fastp at Q25, ran MiXCR for clone calling and kept in-frame beta chains. Rows are unified per CDR3 protein, each entry keeping the most common DNA and genes. This sample is represented by some 1,500,000 distinct CDR3 sequences; under 55% of them were singletons. About 4% of the sample is taken by the ten largest. Sample: blood. The source of these receptors is a woman under 30 in good health.

J is TRBJ2-1 and V is TRBV6-2 or TRBV6-3; 10 nucleotides align to TRBD1. The junction had 7 bases not matched to a gene; V was cut back by 6 bases and J by 5 bases. There are 15 residues in the CDR3. Germline V gene sequence: CDR1 MNHEY, CDR2 SVGEGT. The CDR3 is CASSPRDRGHNEQFF. DNA for the CDR3: TGTGCCAGCAGCCCCCGGGACAGGGGCCACAATGAGCAGTTCTTC.

This clonotype was found a few times. The chain recombines TRBV20-1 with TRBJ1-2; TRBD1 matches 10 bases. The CDR3 consists of 15 residues. V shed 2 bases and J 7 bases; nucleotides not matched to a gene: 10. The germline V gene encodes CDR1 DFQATT and CDR2 SNEGSKA (reference sequence). In nucleotides, the CDR3 is TGCAGTGCTAGATCCGGGACAGGGGATTTGTTTGGCTACACCTTC. It specifies CSARSGTGDLFGYTF.

This clonotype was recorded a few times. The V gene is TRBV20-1, the J gene TRBJ1-2, with 8 bases aligning to TRBD1. Losses at the gene ends were 4 bases for V and 6 bases for J; bases not matched to a gene: 4. Germline values: CDR1 DFQATT, CDR2 SNEGSKA (reference sequence). This CDR3 is 12 amino acids long. The CDR3 protein is CSAMDRVHGYTF. CDR3 bases: TGCAGTGCTATGGACAGGGTGCATGGCTACACCTTC.

The CDR3 DNA reads TGTGCCTGGCTCAAGATTGGCTACACCTTC. It yields the protein CAWLKIGYTF. The rearrangement uses TRBV30 and TRBJ1-2; D unclear. CDR1 GTSNPN and CDR2 SVGIG come from the germline V gene (reference sequence). This CDR3 has 10 residues. V was trimmed by 5 bases and J by 7 bases, leaving 8 bases between them.

The V call is TRBV28, the J call TRBJ1-2, with a possible D match to TRBD1 (5 bases). This CDR3 has 14 amino acids. With 6 bases removed from V and 4 bases from J, the gap between germline ends came to 15 bases. Germline-derived CDR1 and CDR2 are MDHEN and SYDVKM. The CDR3 spells CASRTGHLAYGYTF. The CDR3, as DNA: TGTGCCAGCAGGACTGGACATTTAGCCTATGGCTACACCTTC.

This clonotype was seen a few times. This sequence joins TRBV11-3 and TRBJ2-1; perhaps TRBD1 as D (6 bases). V was clipped by 5 bases and J by 2 bases, with 13 bases between them. This CDR3 spans 15 amino acids. Germline V gene lookup returns CDR1 SGHNT and CDR2 YENEEA. The CDR3 nucleotides are TGTGCCAGCAGCCCACAGGACAGACCCTACAATGAGCAGTTCTTC. Protein product: CASSPQDRPYNEQFF.

Remarks on this clonotype: Mismatch with germline at one junction end may stem from a read error. The rearrangement joins TRBV9 to TRBJ2-5; 7 nucleotides align to TRBD2. Germline V gene lookup returns CDR1 SGDLS and CDR2 YYNGEE. This CDR3 has 16 amino acids. The CDR3: CASSVRGGSPQGTQYF. The CDR3 DNA reads as TGTGCCAGCAGCGTACGCGGCGGGAGCCCTCAAGGGACCCAGTACTTC. Combining the CDR3 with reference TRBV9 and TRBJ2-5 gives the whole variable domain DSGVTQTPKHLITATGQRVTLRCSPRSGDLSVYWYQQSLDQGLQFLIQYYNGEERAKGNILERFSAQQFPDLHSELNLSSLELGDSALYFCASSVRGGSPQGTQYFGPGTRLLVL.

This chain joins TRBV4-3 and TRBJ2-3; tentatively, D is TRBD1 or TRBD2 (6 bases each). This CDR3 spans 14 amino acids. CDR1 is LGHNA, CDR2 YSLEER, per germline. V was trimmed by 7 bases and J by 1 base, leaving 12 bases between them. CDR3: CASTRGVGTDTQYF. The CDR3 coding sequence is TGCGCCAGCACGAGGGGGGTGGGCACAGATACGCAGTATTTT.

The chain carries TRBV7-9 and TRBJ1-1; no firm D call. Germline V gene sequence: CDR1 SEHNR, CDR2 FQNEAQ (reference sequence). The CDR3 contains 14 residues. V shed 0 bases and J shed 7 bases, with 12 bases lying between them. The CDR3 nucleotides are TGTGCCAGCAGCTTAGCTTCGAGTGGGGTTGAAGCTTTCTTT. This encodes CASSLASSGVEAFF.

This chain links TRBV11-2 with TRBJ1-4; tentatively, D is TRBD1 (6 bases). The CDR3 is 15 residues long. Trimming removed 4 bases at V and 7 bases at J, with 16 bases between. CDR1 and CDR2 (germline): SGHAT, FQNNGV. The CDR3 here is CASSSLVGGGEKLFF. Written as DNA, the CDR3 is TGTGCCAGCAGCTCCCTCGTAGGGGGAGGTGAAAAACTGTTTTTT.

This clonotype has just a few counts. The chain uses TRBV6-1 and TRBJ2-7; the D is unclear. The V and J ends lost 8 bases and 3 bases respectively, with 8 bases between them. This CDR3 has 11 amino acids. From germline, CDR1 is MNHNS and CDR2 SASEGT. CDR3 residues: CASFGDYEQYF. CDR3 coding DNA: TGTGCCAGCTTTGGTGACTACGAGCAGTACTTC.

Only a few counts were recorded for this clonotype. V usage is TRBV28 and J usage is TRBJ2-5; D gene ambiguous. Germline CDR1 MDHEN, CDR2 SYDVKM. The CDR3 loop spans 14 amino acids. V lost 7 bases, J lost 5 bases, and 17 bases lay in between. The DNA of the CDR3 is TGTGCCAGCATTAGAGTAGGATCTTGGGAGACCCAGTACTTC. It yields the protein CASIRVGSWETQYF.

This clonotype came up a few times. This chain connects TRBV6-2 or TRBV6-3 to TRBJ1-2; no clear D gene. This CDR3 is 16 amino acids long. Germline CDR1 and CDR2: MNHEY and SVGEGT. V lost 3 bases to trimming and J lost 4 bases, with 18 bases between them. CDR3 in DNA: TGTGCCAGCAGTTATTTCACTGGGATCCAACGCTATGGCTACACCTTC. Translated: CASSYFTGIQRYGYTF.

In regard to this clonotype: Compared with germline, one end of the junction differs, possibly owing to a read error. The chain is built from TRBV2 and TRBJ2-4, with TRBD1 matching 7 bases. The DNA end is more similar to TRBJ2-7, so the J call may be wrong. This CDR3 region has 13 residues. Germline V gives CDR1 SNHLY, CDR2 FYNNEI. The CDR3 sequence: CVSRKQGISEQYF. In DNA form, the CDR3 reads TGTGTCAGCAGAAAACAGGGGATCAGCGAGCAGTACTTC.

This chain uses TRBV7-9 with TRBJ1-2; D is uncertain. Germline V gene lookup returns CDR1 SEHNR and CDR2 FQNEAQ (reference sequence). Trimming pared 3 bases from V and 3 bases from J, leaving 11 bases between. The CDR3 extends over 14 amino acids. CDR3 loop: CASSLADSYYGYTF. The CDR3 bases are TGTGCCAGCAGCTTGGCTGATTCTTACTATGGCTACACCTTC.

V is TRBV20-1 and J is TRBJ2-3; the match to TRBD2 covers 8 bases. The CDR3 is 14 residues long. Looked up from germline, CDR1 is DFQATT and CDR2 is SNEGSKA (reference sequence). The CDR3 sequence is CRAKRTSRADTQYF. The CDR3 DNA sequence: TGCAGGGCCAAGAGGACTAGCAGGGCGGATACGCAGTATTTT.

This chain joins TRBV4-1 and TRBJ2-1; possible D gene TRBD2, 6 bases. Trimming cost V 4 bases and J 1 base, with 17 bases left between them. The CDR3 spans 17 residues. Germline values: CDR1 MGHRA, CDR2 YSYEKL. Written as DNA, the CDR3 is TGCGCCAGCAGCCCCCCTCTTGGGGGGTCTTCCTACAATGAGCAGTTCTTC. This gives the protein CASSPPLGGSSYNEQFF.

The chain recombines TRBV2 with TRBJ2-7; 12 bases map to TRBD1. Germline CDR1 is SNHLY and CDR2 is FYNNEI. The ends lost 8 bases at V and 5 bases at J; junction bases unmatched: 4. This CDR3 contains 13 residues. The CDR3 spells CASAGTGGHEQYF. The CDR3 DNA follows: TGTGCCAGCGCCGGGACAGGGGGCCACGAGCAGTACTTC.

The J gene is TRBJ2-5, the V gene TRBV7-6; TRBD1 agrees at 7 bases. Looked up from germline, CDR1 is SGHVS and CDR2 is FNYEAQ. V lost 6 bases to trimming and J lost 0 bases; unmatched junction nucleotides: 7. This CDR3 contains 15 residues. This CDR3 is CASSPDRANQETQYF. CDR3 bases: TGTGCCAGCAGTCCCGACAGGGCGAACCAAGAGACCCAGTACTTC.

This rearrangement joins TRBV12-3 or TRBV12-4 to TRBJ1-1, with unresolved D. V was pared by 0 bases and J by 4 bases, with 6 bases between. The CDR3 is made up of 13 amino acids. The CDR3 coding sequence is TGTGCCAGCAGTTTAGCGTTGGTCACTGAAGCTTTCTTT. Encoded protein: CASSLALVTEAFF.

The chain uses TRBV5-1 and TRBJ2-5; no firm D call. CDR1 is SGHRS and CDR2 is YFSETQ in the germline V gene. The CDR3 runs 12 residues. V gave up 3 bases and J gave up 5 bases, with 8 bases separating them. The CDR3 coding sequence is TGCGCCAGCAGCTCAGGATGGGAGACCCAGTACTTC. Its protein product is CASSSGWETQYF.

The CDR3 protein is CAWSVLASSNEKLFF. CDR3 in DNA: TGTGCCTGGAGTGTACTGGCCAGTTCTAATGAAAAACTGTTTTTT. J is TRBJ1-4 and V is TRBV30; no reliable D call. Per germline, CDR1 GTSNPN and CDR2 SVGIG (reference sequence). Trimming removed 0 bases at V and 3 bases at J, with 11 bases between. The length of the CDR3 is 15 residues.

The chain joins TRBV6-6 to TRBJ2-2; D is unclear. The germline V and J ends were trimmed by 0 bases and 7 bases, with 6 bases remaining between them. The CDR3 spans 13 residues. Germline loops: CDR1 MNHNY, CDR2 SVGAGI (reference sequence). CDR3 bases: TGTGCCAGCAGTTACTCGCTTAACGGGGAGCTGTTTTTT. Protein sequence: CASSYSLNGELFF.

This clonotype was detected once. V is TRBV12-3 or TRBV12-4 and J is TRBJ1-2; unclear D gene. V was shortened by 4 bases and J by 8 bases, with 14 bases between the two germline ends. This CDR3 has 13 amino acids. The CDR3 sequence is CASSSGWVRGYTF. CDR3 coding DNA: TGTGCCAGCAGTTCCGGGTGGGTGCGGGGCTACACCTTC.

V usage is TRBV27 and J usage is TRBJ2-5, with 8 bases that match TRBD2. From germline, CDR1 is MNHEY and CDR2 SMNVEV (reference sequence). The CDR3 contains 14 residues. Losses at the gene ends were 5 bases for V and 11 bases for J; bases not matched to a gene: 13. The CDR3 region has the DNA TGTGCCAGCAGTCCGGGACTAGGCGGGTTTGAGCAGTACTTC. Its translation is CASSPGLGGFEQYF.

This clonotype has only a few counts. The chain uses TRBV11-2 and TRBJ1-2; perhaps TRBD1 as D (5 bases). This CDR3 contains 14 residues. V lost 1 base to trimming and J lost 7 bases, with 13 bases between them. Per germline, CDR1 SGHAT and CDR2 FQNNGV. CDR3 region: CASSLARFRVGYTF. CDR3 DNA: TGTGCCAGCAGCTTAGCCAGGTTCAGGGTTGGCTACACCTTC.